These 15 T cell receptor beta chains share one sample of origin, sequenced in a study of neurological immune-mediated disorders. Noted time point: longitudinal time-point 1 (baseline). TCRdb itself ran the 5' RACE reads through MiXCR, one entry per CDR3 protein. The repertoire holds 64,000 or so distinct CDR3 sequences, with 10% to 13% as singletons. What was sequenced was PBMCs. Receptors originate from a man aged 25 to 45 in good health.

At least ten counts were recorded for this clonotype. This chain links TRBV28 with TRBJ2-7, with 12 bases matching TRBD2. Germline CDR1 is MDHEN and CDR2 is SYDVKM. There are 14 residues in the CDR3. The ends lost 7 bases at V and 6 bases at J; junction bases unmatched: 7. CDR3 sequence (DNA): TGTGCCAGCATTCTAGCGGGAGGGCCTGGCGAGCAGTACTTC. It is translated as CASILAGGPGEQYF.

This clonotype was counted between two and nine times. The chain has TRBV12-5 and TRBJ2-5, with a tentative D call TRBD1 (5 bases). The germline V and J ends were trimmed by 7 bases and 1 base, with 16 bases remaining between them. CDR3 size: 15 residues. CDR1 and CDR2 (germline): LGHNT, FRNRAP. CDR3 sequence: CASANLRGAQETQYF. In nucleotides, the CDR3 is TGTGCTAGTGCTAACCTAAGGGGTGCCCAAGAGACCCAGTACTTC.

This clonotype turned up a few times. V and J are TRBV6-1 and TRBJ2-2; D is unresolved. Deletions cut 6 bases from V and 1 base from J, with 12 bases between. The germline V gene encodes CDR1 MNHNS and CDR2 SASEGT. The CDR3 is made up of 15 amino acids. The CDR3 loop reads CASREAGENTGELFF. In nucleotides, the CDR3 is TGTGCCAGCAGAGAGGCAGGAGAGAACACCGGGGAGCTGTTTTTT.

This chain connects TRBV20-1 to TRBJ2-7, with 8 bases identical to TRBD1. Germline V gene lookup returns CDR1 DFQATT and CDR2 SNEGSKA (reference sequence). The CDR3 is 13 amino acids. V lost 3 bases, J lost 5 bases, and 6 bases stayed unmatched. Here the CDR3 reads CSASFGTGDEQYF. The CDR3 bases are TGCAGTGCTAGCTTCGGGACAGGCGACGAGCAGTACTTC.

This clonotype was observed many times. The V gene is TRBV5-1, the J gene TRBJ2-1; 11 bases line up with TRBD2. Unmatched junction bases numbered 5, after V lost 4 bases and J lost 2 bases. The CDR3 spans 16 residues. Germline V gene lookup returns CDR1 SGHRS and CDR2 YFSETQ. The CDR3 reads CASSRKTSGAYNEQFF. The CDR3 nucleotides read TGCGCCAGCAGCCGAAAGACTAGCGGGGCCTACAATGAGCAGTTCTTC.

This clonotype was found a few times. This sequence joins TRBV10-1 and TRBJ2-7, with unresolved D. Trimming took off 3 bases at V and 2 bases at J, with 5 bases between the two ends. CDR1 and CDR2 from the germline V gene are WNHNN and SYGVQD (reference sequence). This CDR3 region has 12 residues. The CDR3 loop reads CASSDVAYEQYF. Here the CDR3 DNA reads TGCGCCAGCAGTGATGTAGCCTACGAGCAGTACTTC.

This clonotype was found many times. J is TRBJ1-3 and V is TRBV28, with D perhaps TRBD1 (5 bases). The CDR3 contains 16 residues. Trimming shortened V by 4 bases and J by 0 bases, and 13 bases separated the two germline ends. Germline assignment: CDR1 MDHEN and CDR2 SYDVKM. The CDR3 here is CASSSLAGSSGNTIYF. DNA of the CDR3: TGTGCCAGCAGTTCCCTGGCAGGGAGCTCTGGAAACACCATATATTTT.

The rearrangement joins TRBV2 to TRBJ1-2, with D uncertain. V was shortened by 6 bases and J by 6 bases, with 11 bases between the two germline ends. From germline, CDR1 is SNHLY and CDR2 FYNNEI. The CDR3 runs 12 residues. CDR3 sequence reads: CASSVSRNGYTF. In nucleotides, the CDR3 is TGTGCCAGCAGCGTCTCCCGAAATGGCTACACCTTC.

This clonotype has at least ten counts. The rearrangement links TRBV5-5 to TRBJ1-3; D not certain. CDR1 and CDR2 (germline): SGHKS, YYEKEE (reference sequence). The ends were cut back, 0 bases at V and 0 bases at J, with 7 bases in the middle. The length of the CDR3 is 15 residues. This CDR3 is CASSLDWSSGNTIYF. CDR3 coding DNA: TGTGCCAGCAGCTTGGATTGGAGCTCTGGAAACACCATATATTTT.

A few counts support this clonotype. The CDR3 region has the DNA TGTGCCAGCAGTTATGGCAGGCTCTCCTACGAGCAGTACTTC. This encodes CASSYGRLSYEQYF. The genes are TRBV6-2 or TRBV6-3 and TRBJ2-7; D uncertain. The CDR3 is made up of 14 amino acids. V was cut by 3 bases and J by 0 bases, with 9 bases left in between. CDR1 and CDR2 from the germline V gene are MNHEY and SVGEGT.

This rearrangement joins TRBV6-2 or TRBV6-3 to TRBJ2-5; 10 positions agree with TRBD2. The CDR3 loop spans 18 amino acids. With V trimmed by 0 bases and J by 4 bases, 11 bases remained unmatched. Germline assignment: CDR1 MNHEY and CDR2 SVGEGT. The chain's CDR3 is CASSYSILAGLGRETQYF. CDR3 nucleotides: TGTGCCAGCAGTTACTCGATACTAGCGGGGCTTGGGAGAGAGACCCAGTACTTC.

This clonotype was recorded at least ten times. The chain is built from TRBV20-1 and TRBJ2-5, with 7 bases fitting TRBD2. From germline, CDR1 is DFQATT and CDR2 SNEGSKA (reference sequence). J was trimmed by 5 bases and V by 0 bases; bases with no gene match: 9. The CDR3 contains 15 residues. The CDR3 DNA reads as TGCAGTGCTAGAGATGACGCTAGCGGCAGGGAGACCCAGTACTTC. Translation: CSARDDASGRETQYF.

To note about this clonotype: A much larger clone lies a single base off, so this may be a read error. The rearrangement uses TRBV7-2 and TRBJ2-1; TRBD1 or TRBD2 may be the D gene (5 bases each). CDR1 is SGHTA, CDR2 FQGNSA, per germline. V lost 3 bases and J lost 4, with 16 bases in between. The CDR3 has 16 residues. CDR3 region: CASSLLGGNGYNEQFF. The CDR3, as DNA: TGTGCCAGCAGCTTGCTTGGGGGAAATGGGTACAATGAGCAGTTCTTC.

This clonotype was seen ten or more times. The chain links TRBV20-1 to TRBJ2-1; 7 bases line up with TRBD2. The J segment lost 4 bases and the V segment lost 0 bases, leaving 12 bases of the junction unmatched. This CDR3 spans 17 amino acids. CDR1 and CDR2 from the germline V gene are DFQATT and SNEGSKA (reference sequence). Here the CDR3 reads CSARDPAGEGIYNEQFF. CDR3 coding DNA: TGCAGTGCTAGAGATCCCGCGGGGGAGGGCATTTACAATGAGCAGTTCTTC.

This clonotype was seen ten or more times. The chain is built from TRBV7-2 and TRBJ2-2; 8 bases align to TRBD2. This CDR3 is built from 16 residues. V dropped 5 bases and J dropped 2; count of bases not matched to a gene: 7. Germline V gene data show CDR1 as SGHTA and CDR2 as FQGNSA. For the CDR3, the DNA is TGTGCCAGCAGCCCCTCCGGGACTAGAAACACCGGGGAGCTGTTTTTT. This translates into CASSPSGTRNTGELFF.